Below are 27 T cell receptor beta chains sequenced from a single sample in a study of blood T cell repertoires in COVID-19. Assay used: immunoSEQ multiplex PCR; TCRdb lists only in-frame clones, some missing. The sample records about 300,000 clones, roughly 85% being singletons. What was sequenced was peripheral blood. These receptors originate from a woman between 45 and 65 years old who had recovered from COVID-19.

The rearrangement uses TRBV28 and TRBJ2-1; a weak D match, TRBD1 (5 bases). This CDR3 contains 12 residues. The germline gives CDR1 MDHEN, CDR2 SYDVKM. The V end was cut by 3 bases, the J end by 8 bases, with 8 bases between. Written as DNA, the CDR3 is TGTGCCAGCAGTTTGCCCAGGGATGAGCAGTTCTTC. It codes for CASSLPRDEQFF.

This clone was seen only once. CDR3 region: CASSLGTSGGEQFF. CDR3 nucleotide sequence: TGTGCCAGCAGCTTAGGGACTAGCGGAGGCGAGCAGTTCTTC. V is TRBV7-3 and J is TRBJ2-1, with 11 bases aligning to TRBD2. V trimming: 2 bases; J trimming: 10 bases; junction bases outside the gene matches: 4. The germline CDR1 and CDR2 sequences are SGHTA and FQGTGA. This CDR3 is built from 14 residues. The full variable domain, completed using reference TRBV7-3 and TRBJ2-1, is GAGVSQTPSNKVTEKGKYVELRCDPISGHTALYWYRQSLGQGPEFLIYFQGTGAADDSGLPNDRFFAVRPEGSVSTLKIQRTERGDSAVYLCASSLGTSGGEQFFGPGTRLTVL.

This sequence joins TRBV18 and TRBJ2-7, with D possibly TRBD2 on 6 matching bases. The CDR3 sequence is 14 residues long. Trimming stripped 3 bases from V and 0 bases from J, with 9 bases between. Germline CDR1 KGHSH, CDR2 LQKENI. The CDR3 loop is CASSPAGSSYEQYF. The CDR3 DNA is TGTGCCAGCTCACCGGCGGGAAGCTCCTACGAGCAGTACTTC.

The chain employs TRBV11-2 and TRBJ2-7, with D unresolved. V was cut by 1 base and J by 2 bases, with 6 bases left in between. CDR1 is SGHAT and CDR2 is FQNNGV in the germline V gene. This CDR3 has 13 amino acids. The CDR3 coding sequence is TGTGCCAGCAGCTTAGGGCCCCCCTACGAGCAGTACTTC. Translating it yields CASSLGPPYEQYF.

This clone was seen once. The V gene is TRBV14, the J gene TRBJ1-1, with TRBD1 as a possible D gene (5 bases). CDR1 is SGHDN and CDR2 is FVKESK in the germline V gene. There are 14 residues in the CDR3. V gave up 4 bases and J gave up 4 bases, with 13 bases separating them. CDR3 sequence: CASSLQSGGTEAFF. The CDR3 coding sequence is TGTGCCAGCAGCCTTCAGTCCGGGGGCACTGAAGCTTTCTTT. The complete variable domain, with remaining parts taken from reference TRBV14 and TRBJ1-1, reads EAGVTQFPSHSVIEKGQTVTLRCDPISGHDNLYWYRRVMGKEIKFLLHFVKESKQDESGMPNNRFLAERTGGTYSTLKVQPAELEDSGVYFCASSLQSGGTEAFFGQGTRLTVV.

The rearrangement joins TRBV27 to TRBJ1-6, with D perhaps TRBD1 (6 bases). Germline CDR1 and CDR2: MNHEY and SMNVEV (reference sequence). The CDR3 contains 18 residues. V gave up 3 bases and J gave up 2 bases, with 17 bases separating them. CDR3 loop: CASSFAPPGVTYNSPLHF. In DNA, the CDR3 is TGTGCCAGCAGTTTCGCCCCTCCAGGGGTAACCTATAATTCACCCCTCCACTTT.

V is TRBV18 and J is TRBJ1-2; no clear D gene. Germline values: CDR1 KGHSH, CDR2 LQKENI. Trimming stripped 3 bases from V and 4 bases from J, with 12 bases between. There are 14 residues in the CDR3. The CDR3 nucleotides are TGTGCCAGCTCACCTTCAGGTTTAGTCTATGGCTACACCTTC. This gives the protein CASSPSGLVYGYTF.

This clone is termed medium-sized. This chain connects TRBV6-2 or TRBV6-3 to TRBJ1-5, with 8 bases aligning to TRBD1. Germline V lookup: CDR1 MNHEY, CDR2 SVGEGT. The CDR3 is 15 amino acids. Trimming took 6 bases from V and 2 from J; bases not matched to a gene: 6. For the CDR3, the DNA is TGTGCCAGCAGCCCACAGGGGGATGGCAATCAGCCCCAGCATTTT. Its translation: CASSPQGDGNQPQHF.

The chain employs TRBV28 and TRBJ1-5; D is unresolved. This CDR3 is built from 15 residues. Germline-derived CDR1 and CDR2 are MDHEN and SYDVKM. V was pared by 3 bases and J by 1 base, with 10 bases between. The chain's CDR3 is CASSLSAGSNQPQHF. In nucleotides, the CDR3 is TGTGCCAGCAGTTTGTCCGCGGGGAGCAATCAGCCCCAGCATTTT.

The sample holds a few counts of this clone. J is TRBJ1-3 and V is TRBV4-3; D is perhaps TRBD1 (6 bases). Trimming took off 1 base at V and 3 bases at J, with 7 bases between the two ends. Germline V gives CDR1 LGHNA, CDR2 YSLEER. CDR3 size: 14 residues. The CDR3 nucleotides read TGCGCCAGCAGCCAAGGGACAGTTGGAAACACCATATATTTT. Translated: CASSQGTVGNTIYF.

As regards this clone: This sample includes further DNA sequences coding for the same CDR3. The chain carries TRBV27 and TRBJ1-1; possible D gene TRBD1, 5 bases. Trimming removed 2 bases at V and 1 base at J, with 5 bases between. The germline gives CDR1 MNHEY, CDR2 SMNVEV (reference sequence). The CDR3 spans 13 residues. The CDR3 nucleotides read TGTGCCAGCAGTTTAACAGGGAACACTGAAGCTTTCTTT. Its translation: CASSLTGNTEAFF.

The chain uses TRBV3-1 (or the pseudogene TRBV3-2) and TRBJ1-2; unclear D gene. The germline CDR1 and CDR2 sequences are LGHDT and YNNKEL (reference sequence). This CDR3 region has 12 residues. V shed 2 bases and J shed 8 bases, with 9 bases lying between them. In DNA, the CDR3 is TGTGCCAGCAGCCAAACCGCGGGAGGCTACACCTTC. Translation: CASSQTAGGYTF.

This clone has a handful of counts. This CDR3 reads CASSLRGTGAKNIQYF. CDR3 nucleotide sequence: TGTGCCAGCAGCTTACGAGGGACAGGGGCCAAAAACATTCAGTACTTC. V is TRBV7-9 and J is TRBJ2-4; 9 nucleotides line up with TRBD1. From germline, CDR1 is SEHNR and CDR2 FQNEAQ (reference sequence). CDR3 length equals 16 residues. J gave up 1 base and V 2 bases, and 3 bases lay outside the gene matches.

This chain links TRBV19 with TRBJ1-1; D may be TRBD1 (5 bases). The V gene lost 6 bases and the J gene lost 5 bases, with 13 bases spanning the gap. The CDR3 has 13 amino acids. The germline V gene has CDR1 LNHDA and CDR2 SQIVND (reference sequence). The CDR3 DNA sequence: TGTGCCAGTAGCACCCAGGGAAATACTGAAGCTTTCTTT. Protein: CASSTQGNTEAFF.

This chain connects TRBV12-5 to TRBJ2-1, with 8 bases fitting TRBD1. The V gene end was trimmed by 3 bases and the J gene end by 6 bases; junction bases not matched to a gene: 1. Germline CDR1 reads LGHNT; CDR2 reads FRNRAP. The CDR3 contains 13 residues. The CDR3 sequence: CASGLTGGNEQFF. CDR3 nucleotide sequence: TGTGCTAGTGGTTTAACAGGGGGCAATGAGCAGTTCTTC.

This chain uses TRBV5-6 with TRBJ2-1, with TRBD2 matching over 7 bases. The CDR3 sequence is 14 residues long. Trimming cost V 4 bases and J 10 bases; bases outside gene matches: 11. CDR1 and CDR2 from the germline V gene are SGHDT and YYEEEE. CDR3 amino acids: CASSPTAQLAEQFF. As DNA, the CDR3 is TGTGCCAGCAGCCCCACCGCGCAACTAGCGGAGCAGTTCTTC.

The rearrangement joins TRBV9 to TRBJ2-5; no clear D. Deletions cut 4 bases from V and 5 bases from J, with 12 bases between. Per germline, CDR1 SGDLS and CDR2 YYNGEE. This CDR3 is 13 amino acids long. The DNA for the CDR3 is TGTGCCAGCAGCCCCGTCTTCGGGGAGACCCAGTACTTC. Amino acid sequence: CASSPVFGETQYF.

This rearrangement joins TRBV4-1 to TRBJ1-2, with D hard to call. Trimming pared 4 bases from V and 5 bases from J, leaving 20 bases between. The V gene's germline CDR1 is MGHRA and CDR2 YSYEKL. The CDR3 loop spans 16 amino acids. This chain's CDR3 is CASSLNLGEWRYGYTF. The CDR3 bases are TGCGCCAGCAGCCTAAACCTGGGCGAATGGAGGTATGGCTACACCTTC.

In DNA, the CDR3 is TGTGCCAGCTCACAAGGGACAATTATAGGGGGCAATCAGCCCCAGCATTTT. Amino acid sequence: CASSQGTIIGGNQPQHF. This chain links TRBV18 with TRBJ1-5; a weak D match, TRBD1 (6 bases). V dropped 4 bases and J dropped 2 bases, with 18 bases sitting between them. The germline V gene has CDR1 KGHSH and CDR2 LQKENI. The CDR3 runs to 17 residues. Using reference TRBV18 and TRBJ1-5 for the parts outside the CDR3, the full variable domain is NAGVMQNPRHLVRRRGQEARLRCSPMKGHSHVYWYRQLPEEGLKFMVYLQKENIIDESGMPKERFSAEFPKEGPSILRIQQVVRGDSAAYFCASSQGTIIGGNQPQHFGDGTRLSIL.

A single count supports this clone. The rearrangement links TRBV4-1 to TRBJ1-5; tentatively, D is TRBD1 (6 bases). CDR1 MGHRA and CDR2 YSYEKL come from the germline V gene. The CDR3 covers 16 residues. The V gene lost 2 bases and the J gene lost 2 bases, with 13 bases spanning the gap. CDR3 coding DNA: TGCGCCAGCAGCCAATGGGGGGGCGCAGGCAATCAGCCCCAGCATTTT. Residues: CASSQWGGAGNQPQHF.

In this sample, this clone turned up once. The V gene is TRBV28, the J gene TRBJ2-1; a possible D gene is TRBD2 (6 bases). Looked up from germline, CDR1 is MDHEN and CDR2 is SYDVKM. V lost 2 bases and J lost 1, with 12 bases in between. The CDR3 length is 16 residues. In DNA, the CDR3 is TGTGCCAGCAGTTTAGCGGGACTTGCTTCCTACAATGAGCAGTTCTTC. As protein: CASSLAGLASYNEQFF.

The sample holds a few counts of this clone. The gene calls are TRBV23-1 and TRBJ1-2; TRBD1 is a possible D gene (5 bases). TRBV23-1 is an ORF, and what it does is uncertain. The CDR3 totals 12 residues. V was pared by 6 bases and J by 5 bases, with 10 bases between. CDR3: CASRFRGYGYTF. The CDR3 bases are TGCGCCAGCAGGTTTAGGGGTTATGGCTACACCTTC.

The gene calls are TRBV5-3 and TRBJ2-7; D is undetermined. TRBV5-3 is an open reading frame whose function is uncertain. The V and J ends lost 3 bases and 0 bases respectively, with 4 bases between them. This CDR3 is 12 amino acids long. DNA for the CDR3: TGTGCCAGAAGCTATTACTCCTACGAGCAGTACTTC. Amino acid sequence: CARSYYSYEQYF.

The chain combines TRBV6-1 with TRBJ2-7; 10 positions agree with TRBD2. Germline-derived CDR1 and CDR2 are MNHNS and SASEGT. The CDR3 is 16 amino acids. The V and J ends lost 4 bases and 4 bases, in that order; junction bases with no gene match: 10. CDR3 coding DNA: TGTGCCAGCAGTGCCTTTCAGACTAGCGGGTTTTACGAGCAGTACTTC. Translation: CASSAFQTSGFYEQYF.

This clone was observed a few times. The chain carries TRBV5-1 and TRBJ2-2; 11 bases are a match to TRBD1. CDR1 is SGHRS and CDR2 is YFSETQ in the germline V gene. V lost 4 bases to trimming and J lost 5 bases; unmatched junction nucleotides: 4. The CDR3 is made up of 15 amino acids. CDR3 bases: TGCGCCAGCAGCCCGGGACAGGGGGGGACCGGGGAGCTGTTTTTT. As protein: CASSPGQGGTGELFF.

The chain recombines TRBV12-5 with TRBJ1-1; 10 nucleotides align to TRBD1. Germline values: CDR1 LGHNT, CDR2 FRNRAP. J lost 3 bases, V lost 3 bases, and 19 bases had no gene match. The CDR3 consists of 20 residues. The CDR3 DNA sequence: TGTGCTAGTGGTTTTTCAAAGACAGGGGGCATAATATCTAGGGACACTGAAGCTTTCTTT. Its translation is CASGFSKTGGIISRDTEAFF.

The rearrangement joins TRBV24-1 to TRBJ2-1; D unresolved. This CDR3 is 13 amino acids long. V lost 9 bases and J lost 7, with 15 bases in between. Germline loops: CDR1 KGHDR, CDR2 SFDVKD. The CDR3 bases are TGTGCCACCGGGCCCCGTAATGGAAATGAGCAGTTCTTC. It translates to CATGPRNGNEQFF.